The 30 T cell receptor beta chains reported below all come from one sample, sequenced in a study of early T cells in non-severe SARS-CoV-2 infection. TCRdb passed the 5' RACE reads through MiXCR, listing each CDR3 protein once. The sample has over 30,000 distinct CDR3 sequences, 5.4% seen once. The sequenced sample was whole blood, obtained at baseline. The receptor set was obtained from an adult who was a healthcare worker with PCR-confirmed SARS-CoV-2 infection or an uninfected control (not recorded which).

This clonotype was seen repeatedly, ten times or more. J is TRBJ1-6 and V is TRBV6-1; the D gene is possibly TRBD1 (6 bases). The CDR3 runs to 16 residues. The V end was cut by 0 bases, the J end by 6 bases, with 12 bases between. CDR1 is MNHNS, CDR2 SASEGT, per germline. CDR3 sequence: CASSEARGASNSPLHF. CDR3 in DNA: TGTGCCAGCAGTGAAGCAAGGGGGGCGTCTAATTCACCCCTCCACTTT.

This clonotype has ten or more counts. This chain uses TRBV20-1 with TRBJ2-7; 7 bases are a match to TRBD1. CDR1 DFQATT and CDR2 SNEGSKA come from the germline V gene (reference sequence). CDR3 length: 14 amino acids. V was clipped by 3 bases and J by 7 bases; unmatched bases: 12. DNA of the CDR3: TGCAGTGCTAGGGGAGTAGGGGGCGGTTGGGAGCAGTACTTC. Amino acid sequence: CSARGVGGGWEQYF.

The table lists this clonotype with a few counts. This chain links TRBV19 with TRBJ2-3; maybe TRBD2 (7 bases). In germline, CDR1 is LNHDA, CDR2 SQIVND (reference sequence). V was cut by 4 bases and J by 4 bases, with 9 bases left in between. The CDR3 covers 13 residues. CDR3 bases: TGTGCCAGTAGTAGGGGGGGCCCAGATACGCAGTATTTT. This encodes CASSRGGPDTQYF.

This clonotype has at least ten counts. The chain couples TRBV4-2 to TRBJ2-3, with D perhaps being TRBD1 or TRBD2 (5 bases each). Germline V CDR1 and CDR2: LGHNA, YNFKEQ. The CDR3 extends over 18 amino acids. Between the trimmed V and J ends, which lost 0 bases and 2 bases, there was a span of 18 bases. CDR3 nucleotides: TGTGCCAGCAGCCAAGATGGGGGTCTAGAAGGATCCACAGATACGCAGTATTTT. It translates to CASSQDGGLEGSTDTQYF.

This clonotype was detected many times. CDR3 nucleotide sequence: TGTGCCAGCAGCCAAGGACTAGTAGATGAGCAGTTCTTC. It translates to CASSQGLVDEQFF. This chain connects TRBV7-2 to TRBJ2-1; TRBD2 matches 7 bases. Germline CDR1 SGHTA, CDR2 FQGNSA. This CDR3 is 13 amino acids long. Trimming at V came to 5 bases and at J to 8 bases, leaving 6 bases not matched to a gene.

This clonotype appeared many times. The genes are TRBV28 and TRBJ2-5; 11 bases line up with TRBD2. After removal of 3 bases from V and 7 bases from J, the junction contained 7 bases not matched to a gene. The CDR3 is 15 residues long. Germline assignment: CDR1 MDHEN and CDR2 SYDVKM. CDR3 in DNA: TGTGCCAGCAGTTTCCGGGGACTAGCGGCCGGGACCCAGTACTTC. Its translation is CASSFRGLAAGTQYF.

This clonotype was found many times. J is TRBJ2-7 and V is TRBV11-2; possible D gene TRBD2, 7 bases. This CDR3 is 15 amino acids long. V was pared by 1 base and J by 4 bases, with 14 bases between. Germline CDR1 SGHAT, CDR2 FQNNGV. The CDR3 is CASSLVFGGTYEQYF. CDR3 nucleotides: TGTGCCAGCAGCTTAGTATTCGGGGGGACATACGAGCAGTACTTC.

By sample share, this clonotype is medium-sized (0.01 to 0.1%). The CDR3 is CASSVDRNTEAFF. The CDR3 DNA is TGTGCCAGCAGTGTAGACAGGAACACTGAAGCTTTCTTT. The chain links TRBV11-2 to TRBJ1-1; D possibly corresponds to TRBD1 (5 bases). This CDR3 has 13 residues. Germline loops: CDR1 SGHAT, CDR2 FQNNGV. V lost 6 bases and J 1 base, leaving 9 bases between the germline ends.

This clonotype has at least ten counts. The J gene is TRBJ1-2, the V gene TRBV28; no clear D gene. This CDR3 is 15 amino acids long. V was pared by 3 bases and J by 0 bases, with 11 bases between. Looked up from germline, CDR1 is MDHEN and CDR2 is SYDVKM. The CDR3 DNA reads as TGTGCCAGCAGTTTTTGGAGAGAGTCTAACTATGGCTACACCTTC. This sequence encodes CASSFWRESNYGYTF.

This clonotype was detected many times. The gene calls are TRBV4-1 and TRBJ2-7; TRBD1 aligns across 7 bases. V shed 3 bases and J 4 bases; nucleotides not matched to a gene: 15. The germline V gene encodes CDR1 MGHRA and CDR2 YSYEKL. The CDR3 consists of 17 residues. The CDR3 nucleotides are TGCGCCAGCAGCCACCCTCTCCGGGACAGTAGAGTATACGAGCAGTACTTC. Translation: CASSHPLRDSRVYEQYF.

The table lists this clonotype with many counts. The rearrangement joins TRBV7-6 to TRBJ2-1; TRBD1 might be the D (6 bases). Germline V gene sequence: CDR1 SGHVS, CDR2 FNYEAQ. V shed 4 bases and J shed 9 bases, with 13 bases lying between them. The CDR3 is 13 amino acids. Here the CDR3 reads CASSSGAAIEQFF. DNA of the CDR3: TGTGCCAGCAGCTCAGGGGCGGCTATTGAGCAGTTCTTC.

About this clonotype: Given a much more abundant clone one base away, this may be a read error. V usage is TRBV20-1 and J usage is TRBJ1-6, with a weak D call TRBD1 (5 bases). V dropped 0 bases and J dropped 4 bases, with 16 bases sitting between them. The CDR3 sequence is 17 residues long. CDR1 and CDR2 (germline): DFQATT, SNEGSKA (reference sequence). In DNA, the CDR3 is TGCAGTGCTAGAGATCCGAGACAGAATCTTTATAATTCACCCCTCCACTTT. Amino acids: CSARDPRQNLYNSPLHF.

This clonotype was detected many times. The rearrangement joins TRBV19 to TRBJ1-5, with D maybe TRBD1 (5 bases). This CDR3 region has 14 residues. Germline CDR1 and CDR2: LNHDA and SQIVND (reference sequence). The germline V and J ends were trimmed by 6 bases and 3 bases, with 12 bases remaining between them. CDR3 region: CASREDSFNQPQHF. DNA for the CDR3: TGTGCCAGTAGAGAAGACAGTTTCAATCAGCCCCAGCATTTT.

This clonotype has at least ten counts. The rearrangement joins TRBV5-4 to TRBJ2-3; TRBD1 agrees at 10 bases. This CDR3 has 17 amino acids. V was clipped by 3 bases and J by 5 bases; unmatched bases: 12. Germline V gives CDR1 SGHNT, CDR2 YYREEE (reference sequence). CDR3 amino acids: CASSSPGQGMVVDTQYF. CDR3 coding DNA: TGTGCCAGCAGCTCTCCGGGACAGGGGATGGTCGTAGATACGCAGTATTTT. The full variable domain, its missing parts supplied by reference TRBV5-4 and TRBJ2-3, is ETGVTQSPTHLIKTRGQQVTLRCSSQSGHNTVSWYQQALGQGPQFIFQYYREEENGRGNFPPRFSGLQFPNYSSELNVNALELDDSALYLCASSSPGQGMVVDTQYFGPGTRLTVL.

This clonotype was seen repeatedly, ten times or more. The V gene is TRBV4-1, the J gene TRBJ2-1, with D tentatively TRBD2 (6 bases). The V gene's germline CDR1 is MGHRA and CDR2 YSYEKL. CDR3 length: 15 residues. Trimming took off 1 base at V and 8 bases at J, with 15 bases between the two ends. DNA for the CDR3: TGCGCCAGCAGCCAAGTGATCAGGACTAATGATGAGCAGTTCTTC. This gives the protein CASSQVIRTNDEQFF.

This clonotype was seen ten or more times. The chain uses TRBV20-1 and TRBJ2-7; no clear D gene. V was cut by 3 bases and J by 10 bases, with 19 bases left in between. Germline assignment: CDR1 DFQATT and CDR2 SNEGSKA (reference sequence). The CDR3 is made up of 13 amino acids. The CDR3 region is CSARDTNQEIQYF. For the CDR3, the DNA is TGCAGTGCTAGGGATACGAATCAGGAGATACAGTACTTC.

The sample holds many counts of this clonotype. The V and J genes are TRBV5-4 and TRBJ2-3; 8 bases are a match to TRBD2. CDR3 size: 15 residues. The junction had 2 bases not matched to a gene; V was cut back by 0 bases and J by 2 bases. CDR1 is SGHNT and CDR2 is YYREEE in the germline V gene (reference sequence). In nucleotides, the CDR3 is TGTGCCAGCAGCTTGGCGGGAGGGCTCACAGATACGCAGTATTTT. This gives the protein CASSLAGGLTDTQYF. Full variable domain (rest looked up from reference TRBV5-4 and TRBJ2-3): ETGVTQSPTHLIKTRGQQVTLRCSSQSGHNTVSWYQQALGQGPQFIFQYYREEENGRGNFPPRFSGLQFPNYSSELNVNALELDDSALYLCASSLAGGLTDTQYFGPGTRLTVL.

This clonotype was observed many times. The chain recombines TRBV7-9 with TRBJ2-1; TRBD2 aligns across 7 bases. Germline assignment: CDR1 SEHNR and CDR2 FQNEAQ (reference sequence). J gave up 6 bases and V 3 bases, and 5 bases lay outside the gene matches. The CDR3 sequence is 14 residues long. CDR3 DNA sequence: TGTGCCAGCAGCTTCCTTAGCGGGTTCAATGAGCAGTTCTTC. Protein product: CASSFLSGFNEQFF.

This clonotype has a count of ten or more. The chain recombines TRBV20-1 with TRBJ2-1, with D perhaps TRBD1 or TRBD2 (5 bases each). Germline V lookup: CDR1 DFQATT, CDR2 SNEGSKA (reference sequence). The CDR3 totals 13 residues. V was cut by 2 bases and J by 7 bases, with 12 bases left in between. CDR3 protein: CSARLGERNEQFF. In DNA form, the CDR3 reads TGCAGTGCTAGACTAGGGGAGAGGAATGAGCAGTTCTTC.

At least ten counts were recorded for this clonotype. This chain links TRBV12-3 or TRBV12-4 with TRBJ2-7; D is possibly TRBD1 (5 bases). The V and J ends lost 1 base and 6 bases respectively, with 13 bases between them. The CDR3 extends over 14 amino acids. CDR3 protein: CASSLGQPNAEQYV. The DNA of the CDR3 is TGTGCCAGCAGTTTAGGACAGCCTAACGCCGAGCAGTACGTC.

This clonotype came up many times. The chain links TRBV25-1 to TRBJ1-1; D remains unclear. Germline CDR1 reads MGHDK; CDR2 reads SYGVNS. There are 11 residues in the CDR3. With 8 bases removed from V and 3 bases from J, the gap between germline ends came to 7 bases. This CDR3 reads CASHGYTEAFF. The CDR3, as DNA: TGTGCCAGCCATGGGTACACTGAAGCTTTCTTT.

In its sample, this clonotype was seen many times. V is TRBV29-1 and J is TRBJ2-5; 11 bases align to TRBD2. The CDR3 loop spans 13 amino acids. The ends lost 6 bases at V and 5 bases at J; junction bases unmatched: 5. The V gene's germline CDR1 is SQVTM and CDR2 ANQGSEA. The CDR3 coding sequence is TGCAGCGTAGACACTAGCGGGAGTGAGACCCAGTACTTC. Translated, it gives CSVDTSGSETQYF.

This clonotype appeared many times. The chain carries TRBV20-1 and TRBJ2-7; 10 bases align to TRBD1. V shed 3 bases and J 4 bases; nucleotides not matched to a gene: 0. The CDR3 consists of 12 residues. CDR1 and CDR2 (germline): DFQATT, SNEGSKA (reference sequence). DNA for the CDR3: TGCAGTGCTAGGGACAGGGGGTACGAGCAGTACTTC. It translates to CSARDRGYEQYF.

The V and J genes are TRBV5-1 and TRBJ2-7, with 10 bases aligning to TRBD2. V gave up 0 bases and J gave up 0 bases; unmatched junction bases: 3. The CDR3 consists of 16 residues. Germline values: CDR1 SGHRS, CDR2 YFSETQ. The CDR3 spells CASSLGTSGTSYEQYF. The CDR3 DNA reads as TGCGCCAGCAGCTTGGGAACTAGCGGGACCTCCTACGAGCAGTACTTC.

This clonotype was recorded many times. The rearrangement links TRBV20-1 to TRBJ2-3; TRBD2 matches at 9 bases. Per germline, CDR1 DFQATT and CDR2 SNEGSKA (reference sequence). The CDR3 runs to 16 residues. Trimming took 6 bases from V and 2 from J; bases not matched to a gene: 12. The CDR3 is CSAGRRAGGITDTQYF. Written as DNA, the CDR3 is TGCAGTGCCGGTCGCCGGGCGGGAGGGATCACAGATACGCAGTATTTT.

The CDR3 reads CASSRSGVTGDTQYF. In nucleotides, the CDR3 is TGTGCCAGCAGCCGTAGCGGGGTGACCGGAGATACGCAGTATTTT. The chain uses TRBV7-6 and TRBJ2-3, with TRBD2 matching 8 bases. V lost 5 bases to trimming and J lost 5 bases; unmatched junction nucleotides: 9. CDR1 and CDR2 from the germline V gene are SGHVS and FNYEAQ. CDR3 length: 15 amino acids.

This clonotype was seen more than once but under ten times. The chain carries TRBV6-1 and TRBJ2-1; 8 positions match TRBD2. Germline loops: CDR1 MNHNS, CDR2 SASEGT. The CDR3 runs to 13 residues. For the CDR3, the DNA is TGTGACAACGGGGGGGACTATGGGAATGAGCAGTTCTTC. This gives the protein CDNGGDYGNEQFF.

This clonotype came up many times. The CDR3 nucleotides read TGTGCCAGCAGCAAAAGTGGACCCGAGCAGTACGTC. Its translation is CASSKSGPEQYV. This sequence joins TRBV21-1 and TRBJ2-7. TRBV21-1 is a pseudogene locus. The CDR3 has 12 residues.

This clonotype was counted ten times or more. CDR3 DNA: TGTGCCACCAGTGACCCCGGGACAGGGTGGATGACCGGGGAGCTGTTTTTT. This gives the protein CATSDPGTGWMTGELFF. The chain has TRBV24-1 and TRBJ2-2, with 9 nucleotides matching TRBD1. CDR1 is KGHDR and CDR2 is SFDVKD in the germline V gene. V trimming: 4 bases; J trimming: 5 bases; junction bases outside the gene matches: 10. There are 17 residues in the CDR3.

This rearrangement joins TRBV7-2 to TRBJ2-7; 7 nucleotides agree with TRBD2. This CDR3 is 16 amino acids long. Germline assignment: CDR1 SGHTA and CDR2 FQGNSA. V trimming: 5 bases; J trimming: 5 bases; junction bases outside the gene matches: 15. Written as DNA, the CDR3 is TGTGCCAGCAGCCCCCGCTTTGGAGCGGGATCGAACGAGCAGTACTTC. Residues: CASSPRFGAGSNEQYF.